This T cell receptor (beta chain) was captured in a study of T-cell memory formation after mild COVID-19. Study-wide results and caveats: Clones contracting over day 15 to 85 were CD4/CD8 balanced, with later expanders leaning CD4+. Clonal second-wave expansions that peaked on day 37 had unconfirmed SARS-CoV-2 specificity.

MiXCR, run by TCRdb on the 5' RACE reads, gives a single entry per CDR3 protein. The repertoire holds about 540,000 distinct CDR3 sequences, with 20% as singletons. This CDR3 is 17 amino acids long. With 4 bases clipped from V and 0 bases from J, the junction kept 4 bases outside the gene matches. Germline V gene sequence: CDR1 MGHRA, CDR2 YSYEKL. In this sample, this clonotype turned up a few times. Its cognate antigen is unknown. V is TRBV4-1 and J is TRBJ2-1; 12 nucleotides align to TRBD2. Source material: PBMCs or a T cell subset sorted from them (not recorded which). This clonotype was obtained from an adult woman who had mild COVID-19 (a few samples of this study predate the infection). Cell type and time point are not known. CDR3 amino acids: CASSRTSGKSSYNEQFF. For the CDR3, the DNA is TGCGCCAGCAGCCGGACTAGCGGGAAGAGCTCCTACAATGAGCAGTTCTTC.